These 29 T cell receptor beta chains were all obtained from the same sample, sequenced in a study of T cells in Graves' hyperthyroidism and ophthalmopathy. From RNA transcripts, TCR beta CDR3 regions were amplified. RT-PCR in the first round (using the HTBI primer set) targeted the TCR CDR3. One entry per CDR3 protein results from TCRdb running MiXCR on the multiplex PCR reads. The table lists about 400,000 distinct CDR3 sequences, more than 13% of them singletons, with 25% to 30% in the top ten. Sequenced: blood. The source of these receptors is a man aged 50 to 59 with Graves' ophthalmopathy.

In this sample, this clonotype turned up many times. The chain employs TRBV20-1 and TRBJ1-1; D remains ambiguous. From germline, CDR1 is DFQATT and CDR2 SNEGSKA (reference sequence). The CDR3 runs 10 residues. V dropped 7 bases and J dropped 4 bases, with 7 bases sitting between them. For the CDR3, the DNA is TGCAGTGTTCAAGGCACTGAAGCTTTCTTT. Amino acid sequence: CSVQGTEAFF.

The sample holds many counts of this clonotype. This CDR3 reads CASSRRGRSTGELFF. CDR3 bases: TGTGCCAGCAGCCGGCGCGGGAGGAGCACCGGGGAGCTGTTTTTT. V is TRBV3-1 and J is TRBJ2-2, with 8 bases matching TRBD2. Germline V gene sequence: CDR1 LGHDT, CDR2 YNNKEL (reference sequence). J gave up 4 bases and V 4 bases, and 5 bases lay outside the gene matches. The CDR3 is 15 residues long. Variable domain in full (rest from reference TRBV3-1 and TRBJ2-2): DTAVSQTPKYLVTQMGNDKSIKCEQNLGHDTMYWYKQDSKKFLKIMFSYNNKELIINETVPNRFSPKSPDKAHLNLHINSLELGDSAVYFCASSRRGRSTGELFFGEGSRLTVL.

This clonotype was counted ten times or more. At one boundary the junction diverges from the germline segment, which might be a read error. The CDR3 sequence: CASRLAGLAGDNEQFF. In nucleotides, the CDR3 is TGCGCCAGCAGGTTGGCGGGACTAGCGGGAGACAATGAGCAGTTCTTC. The chain carries TRBV5-1 and TRBJ2-1; 14 bases line up with TRBD2. The germline CDR1 and CDR2 sequences are SGHRS and YFSETQ. The CDR3 covers 16 residues.

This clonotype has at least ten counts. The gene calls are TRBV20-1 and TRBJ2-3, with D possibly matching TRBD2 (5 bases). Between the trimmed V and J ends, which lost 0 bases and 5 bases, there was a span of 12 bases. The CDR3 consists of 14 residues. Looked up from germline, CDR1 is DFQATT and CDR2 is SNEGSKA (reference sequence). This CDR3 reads CSARDGRRVDTQYF. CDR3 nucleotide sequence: TGCAGTGCTAGAGACGGGCGGCGGGTAGATACGCAGTATTTT.

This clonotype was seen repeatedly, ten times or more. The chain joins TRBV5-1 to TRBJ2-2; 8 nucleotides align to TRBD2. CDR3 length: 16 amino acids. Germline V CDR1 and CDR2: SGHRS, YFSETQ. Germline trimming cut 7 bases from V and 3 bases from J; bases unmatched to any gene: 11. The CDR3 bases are TGCGCCAGCGCCTCGGGGGGGGACGGATACACCGGGGAGCTGTTTTTT. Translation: CASASGGDGYTGELFF.

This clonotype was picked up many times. DNA of the CDR3: TGTGCCAGCAGCCCCTCGCCAGGGTGGCTGGACTATGGCTACACCTTC. Residues: CASSPSPGWLDYGYTF. This chain connects TRBV7-9 to TRBJ1-2, with D possibly TRBD1 on 5 matching bases. Looked up from germline, CDR1 is SEHNR and CDR2 is FQNEAQ (reference sequence). This CDR3 is built from 16 residues. V was clipped by 5 bases and J by 3 bases, with 19 bases between them.

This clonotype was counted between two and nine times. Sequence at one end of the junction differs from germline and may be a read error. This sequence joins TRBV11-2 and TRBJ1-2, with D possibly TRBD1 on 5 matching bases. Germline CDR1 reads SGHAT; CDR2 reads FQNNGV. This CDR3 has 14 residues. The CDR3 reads CASSLAPQGGGDTF. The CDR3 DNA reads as TGTGCCAGCAGCTTAGCCCCGCAGGGTGGTGGCGACACCTTC.

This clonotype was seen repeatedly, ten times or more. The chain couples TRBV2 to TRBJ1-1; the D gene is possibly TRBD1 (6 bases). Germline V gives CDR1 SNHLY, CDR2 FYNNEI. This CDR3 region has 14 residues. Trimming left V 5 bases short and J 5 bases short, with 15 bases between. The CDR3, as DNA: TGTGCCAGCAGTACCGAAGGGGGTCGGACTGAAGCTTTCTTT. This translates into CASSTEGGRTEAFF. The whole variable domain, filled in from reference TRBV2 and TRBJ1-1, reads EPEVTQTPSHQVTQMGQEVILRCVPISNHLYFYWYRQILGQKVEFLVSFYNNEISEKSEIFDDQFSVERPDGSNFTLKIRSTKLEDSAMYFCASSTEGGRTEAFFGQGTRLTVV.

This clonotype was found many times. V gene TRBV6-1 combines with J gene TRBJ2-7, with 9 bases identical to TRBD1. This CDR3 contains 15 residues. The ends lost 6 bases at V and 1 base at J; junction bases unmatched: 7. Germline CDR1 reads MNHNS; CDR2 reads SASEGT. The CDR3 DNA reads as TGTGCCAGCAGCAGGGACAGGGCGGCTTCCTACGAGCAGTACTTC. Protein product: CASSRDRAASYEQYF.

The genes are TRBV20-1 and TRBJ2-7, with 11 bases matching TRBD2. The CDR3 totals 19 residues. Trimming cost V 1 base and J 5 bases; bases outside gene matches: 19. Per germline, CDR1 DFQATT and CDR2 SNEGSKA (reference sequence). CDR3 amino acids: CSARASTHSGREWDHEQYF. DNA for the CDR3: TGCAGTGCTAGAGCCTCGACACATAGCGGGAGGGAATGGGATCACGAGCAGTACTTC.

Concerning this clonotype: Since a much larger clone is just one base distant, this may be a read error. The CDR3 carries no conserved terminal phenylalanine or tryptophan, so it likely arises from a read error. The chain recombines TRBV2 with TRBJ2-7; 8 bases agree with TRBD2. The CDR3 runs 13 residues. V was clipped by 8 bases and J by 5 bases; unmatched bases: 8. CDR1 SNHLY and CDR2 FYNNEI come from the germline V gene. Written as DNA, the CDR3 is TGTGCCAGCGAAGCGGGAGTATACGACGAGCAGTACCTC. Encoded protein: CASEAGVYDEQYL.

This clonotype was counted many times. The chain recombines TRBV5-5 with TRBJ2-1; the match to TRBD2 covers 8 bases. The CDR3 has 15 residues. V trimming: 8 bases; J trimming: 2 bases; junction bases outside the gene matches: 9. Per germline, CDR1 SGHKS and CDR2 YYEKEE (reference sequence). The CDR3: CASRKGTRTYNEQFF. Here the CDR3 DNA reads TGTGCCAGTCGGAAAGGGACTAGAACCTACAATGAGCAGTTCTTC.

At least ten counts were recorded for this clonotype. The CDR3 loop reads CASRVVAGVGEQYF. The CDR3, as DNA: TGTGCCAGCAGGGTTGTAGCGGGAGTGGGGGAGCAGTACTTC. The chain links TRBV28 to TRBJ2-7; 9 bases match TRBD2. CDR1 MDHEN and CDR2 SYDVKM come from the germline V gene. V shed 6 bases, J shed 7 bases, and the junction held 10 bases outside the gene matches. CDR3 length: 14 amino acids.

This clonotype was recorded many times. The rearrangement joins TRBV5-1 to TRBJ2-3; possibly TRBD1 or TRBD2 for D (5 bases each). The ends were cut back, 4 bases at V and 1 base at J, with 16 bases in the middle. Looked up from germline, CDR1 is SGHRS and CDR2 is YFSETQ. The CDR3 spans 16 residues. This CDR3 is CASSRTGTLGTDTQYF. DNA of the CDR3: TGCGCCAGCAGCCGGACCGGGACCCTTGGCACAGATACGCAGTATTTT.

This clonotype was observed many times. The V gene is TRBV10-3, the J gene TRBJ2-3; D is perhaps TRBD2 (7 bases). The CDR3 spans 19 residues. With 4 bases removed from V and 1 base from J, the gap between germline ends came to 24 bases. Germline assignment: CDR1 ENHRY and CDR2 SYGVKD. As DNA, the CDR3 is TGTGCCATCAGTGCCCTGACTAGTAGGGGGGGCGATGGCACAGATACGCAGTATTTT. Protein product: CAISALTSRGGDGTDTQYF.

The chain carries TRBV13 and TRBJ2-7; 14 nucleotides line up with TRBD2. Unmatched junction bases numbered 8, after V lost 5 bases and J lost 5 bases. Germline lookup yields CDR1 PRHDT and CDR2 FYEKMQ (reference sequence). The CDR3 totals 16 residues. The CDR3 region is CASSEGLAGAWNEQYF. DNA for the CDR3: TGTGCCAGCAGCGAGGGACTAGCGGGGGCCTGGAACGAGCAGTACTTC.

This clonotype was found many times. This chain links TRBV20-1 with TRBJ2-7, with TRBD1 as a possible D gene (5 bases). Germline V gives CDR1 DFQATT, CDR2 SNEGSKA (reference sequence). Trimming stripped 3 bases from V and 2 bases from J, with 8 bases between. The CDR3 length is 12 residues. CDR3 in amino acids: CSARVGAYEQYF. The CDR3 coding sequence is TGCAGTGCTAGGGTAGGGGCCTACGAGCAGTACTTC.

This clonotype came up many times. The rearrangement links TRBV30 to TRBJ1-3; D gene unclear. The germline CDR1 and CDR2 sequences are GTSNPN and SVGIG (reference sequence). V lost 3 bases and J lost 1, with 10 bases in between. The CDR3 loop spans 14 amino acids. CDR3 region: CAWSGTQSGNTIYF. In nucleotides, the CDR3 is TGTGCCTGGAGCGGTACGCAGTCTGGAAACACCATATATTTT.

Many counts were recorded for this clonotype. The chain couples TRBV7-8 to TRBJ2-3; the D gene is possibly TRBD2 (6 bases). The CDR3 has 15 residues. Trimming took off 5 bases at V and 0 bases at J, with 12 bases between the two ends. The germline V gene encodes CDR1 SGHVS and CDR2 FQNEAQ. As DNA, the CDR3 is TGTGCCAGCAGCCCGGGACTGGCTAGCACAGATACGCAGTATTTT. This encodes CASSPGLASTDTQYF.

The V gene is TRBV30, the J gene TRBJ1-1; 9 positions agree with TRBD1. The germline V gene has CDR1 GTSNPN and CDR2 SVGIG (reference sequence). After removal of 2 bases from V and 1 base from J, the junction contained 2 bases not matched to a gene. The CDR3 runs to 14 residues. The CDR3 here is CAWSQGQGNTEAFF. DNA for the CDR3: TGTGCCTGGAGTCAGGGACAGGGGAACACTGAAGCTTTCTTT.

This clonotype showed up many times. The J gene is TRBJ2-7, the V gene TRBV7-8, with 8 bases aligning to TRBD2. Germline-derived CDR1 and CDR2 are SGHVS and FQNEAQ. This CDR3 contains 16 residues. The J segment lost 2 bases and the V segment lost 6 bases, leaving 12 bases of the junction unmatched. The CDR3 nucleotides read TGTGCCAGCAGGCTAGCCCCCTTTAGCGGGACCTACGAGCAGTACTTC. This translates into CASRLAPFSGTYEQYF.

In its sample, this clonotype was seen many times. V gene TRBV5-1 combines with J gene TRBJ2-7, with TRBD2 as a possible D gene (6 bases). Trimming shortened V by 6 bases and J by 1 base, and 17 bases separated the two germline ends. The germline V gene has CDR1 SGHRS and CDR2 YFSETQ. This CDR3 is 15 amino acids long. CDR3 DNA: TGCGCCAGCACGCCTGGGCCTGGGGGGTCCTACGAGCAGTACTTC. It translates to CASTPGPGGSYEQYF.

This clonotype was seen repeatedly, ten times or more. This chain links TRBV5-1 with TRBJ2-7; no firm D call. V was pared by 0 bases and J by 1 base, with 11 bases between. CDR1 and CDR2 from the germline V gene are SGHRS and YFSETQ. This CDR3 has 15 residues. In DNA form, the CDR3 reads TGCGCCAGCAGCTTGGAACCAGGCATGTCCTACGAGCAGTACTTC. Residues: CASSLEPGMSYEQYF.

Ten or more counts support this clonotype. The CDR3 coding sequence is TGTGCCAGCAGCCGCCTTTGGACTCCCGGCGGTAGCAATCAGCCCCAGCATTTT. The encoded protein is CASSRLWTPGGSNQPQHF. The genes are TRBV7-8 and TRBJ1-5, with D hard to call. The CDR3 is 18 residues long. Germline CDR1 SGHVS, CDR2 FQNEAQ. With 5 bases removed from V and 0 bases from J, the gap between germline ends came to 20 bases.

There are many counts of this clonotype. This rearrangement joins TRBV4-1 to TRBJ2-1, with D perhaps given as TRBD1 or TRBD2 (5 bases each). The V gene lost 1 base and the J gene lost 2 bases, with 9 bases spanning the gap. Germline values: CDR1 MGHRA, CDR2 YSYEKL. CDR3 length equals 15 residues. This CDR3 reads CASSQVRDAYNEQFF. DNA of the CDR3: TGCGCCAGCAGCCAAGTTAGGGACGCCTACAATGAGCAGTTCTTC.

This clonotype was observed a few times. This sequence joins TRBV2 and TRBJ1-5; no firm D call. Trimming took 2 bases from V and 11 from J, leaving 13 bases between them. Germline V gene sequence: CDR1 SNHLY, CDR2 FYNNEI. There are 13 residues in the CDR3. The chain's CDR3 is CASSELKVGAQHF. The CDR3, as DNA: TGTGCCAGCAGTGAATTGAAAGTTGGGGCCCAGCATTTT.

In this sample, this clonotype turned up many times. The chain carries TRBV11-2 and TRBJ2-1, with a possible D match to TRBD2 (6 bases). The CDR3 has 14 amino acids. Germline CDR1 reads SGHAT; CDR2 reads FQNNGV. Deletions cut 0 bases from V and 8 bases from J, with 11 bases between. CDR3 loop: CASSLDPLAYEQFF. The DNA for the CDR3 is TGTGCCAGCAGCTTAGACCCCCTAGCGTATGAGCAGTTCTTC.

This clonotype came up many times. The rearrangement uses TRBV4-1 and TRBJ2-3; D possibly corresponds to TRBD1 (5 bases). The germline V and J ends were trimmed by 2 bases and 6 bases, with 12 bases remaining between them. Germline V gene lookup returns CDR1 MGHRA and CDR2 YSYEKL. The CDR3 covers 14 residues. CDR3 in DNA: TGCGCCAGCAGCCAATTTCCAGGGCGGGATACGCAGTATTTT. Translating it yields CASSQFPGRDTQYF.

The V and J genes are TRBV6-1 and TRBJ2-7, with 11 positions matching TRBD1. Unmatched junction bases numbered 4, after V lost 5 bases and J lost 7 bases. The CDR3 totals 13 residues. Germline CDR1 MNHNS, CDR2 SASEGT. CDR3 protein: CASSPRDRGEQYF. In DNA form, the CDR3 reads TGTGCCAGCAGTCCAAGGGACAGGGGGGAGCAGTACTTC.